This T cell receptor beta chain was retrieved from a study of beta chain features in type 1 diabetes. The study, taken as a whole, reports: Shorter templates might be favored by PCR, equally in patients and controls. Within the patient group, naive, central memory and Treg TCRB repertoires appeared more similar to each other than within healthy donors. The study left unresolved whether HLA type influences TCRB rearrangement.

Concerning this clone itself: Its antigen is not identified.

The CDR3 runs 14 residues. Germline V gene sequence: CDR1 SGHRS, CDR2 YFSETQ. The germline V and J ends were trimmed by 2 bases and 1 base, with 9 bases remaining between them. Expressed TCRB transcripts were sequenced because the entire RNA isolate underwent reverse transcription. Some clones are missing from TCRdb's copy, which holds only in-frame ones; the method was immunoSEQ multiplex PCR. The sample consists of just over 450,000 clones, roughly 30% of them appearing once. This rearrangement joins TRBV5-1 to TRBJ2-5; D not resolved. Sequenced material: naive CD4+ T cells from blood. This receptor was taken from a man in his late teens or twenties in good health. Here the CDR3 reads CASSFGNPQETQYF. CDR3 nucleotides: TGCGCCAGCAGCTTCGGCAACCCCCAAGAGACCCAGTACTTC.